The TCR beta chain described here comes from a study of tumor and adjacent non-tumor tissue in lung cancer. Germline values: CDR1 MNHNS, CDR2 SASEGT. V was trimmed by 2 bases and J by 0 bases, leaving 12 bases between them. This CDR3 spans 16 amino acids. No cell sorting was done before RNA was extracted from the tissue. A modified ARM-PCR protocol with three rounds of nested PCR amplified TCRbeta. TCRdb independently ran MiXCR on the multiplex PCR reads; one entry per CDR3 protein. The profile shows approximately 110,000 distinct CDR3 sequences, approximately 82% of them singletons. The chain couples TRBV6-1 to TRBJ2-3, with D possibly being TRBD1 (6 bases). The source material was lung tumor tissue. The sequence was collected from an older woman with non-small cell lung cancer. As DNA, the CDR3 is TGTGCCAGCAGTGAAAGAGTGGGGACAAGCACAGATACGCAGTATTTT. Protein sequence: CASSERVGTSTDTQYF.